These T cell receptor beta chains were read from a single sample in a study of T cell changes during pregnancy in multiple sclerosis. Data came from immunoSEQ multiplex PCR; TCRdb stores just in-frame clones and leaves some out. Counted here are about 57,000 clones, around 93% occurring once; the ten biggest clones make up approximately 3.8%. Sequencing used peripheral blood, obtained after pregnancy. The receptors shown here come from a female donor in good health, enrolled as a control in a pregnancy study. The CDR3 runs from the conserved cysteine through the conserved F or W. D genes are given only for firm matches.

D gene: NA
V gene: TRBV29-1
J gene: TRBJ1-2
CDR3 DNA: TGCAGCGTGGAGGGACGAGAGGAGGGCTACACCTTC
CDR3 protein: CSVEGREEGYTF

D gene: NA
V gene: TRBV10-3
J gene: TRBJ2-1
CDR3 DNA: TGTGCCATCAGCCCCGGGGATAGCTCCTACAATGAGCAGTTCTTC
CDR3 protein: CAISPGDSSYNEQFF

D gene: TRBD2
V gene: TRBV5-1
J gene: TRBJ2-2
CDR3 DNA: TGCGCCAGCAGTTTGCCGGGACTAGCGAGTCACGGGGAGCTGTTTTTT
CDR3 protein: CASSLPGLASHGELFF

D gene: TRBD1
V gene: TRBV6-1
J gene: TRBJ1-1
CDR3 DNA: TGTGCCAGCAGTGCCACCGACAGGGGTCGGACTGAAGCTTTCTTT
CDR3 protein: CASSATDRGRTEAFF

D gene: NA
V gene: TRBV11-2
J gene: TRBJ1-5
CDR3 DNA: TGTGCCAGCAGCTTTCGGGGAAATGAACCCCAGCATTTT
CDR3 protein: CASSFRGNEPQHF

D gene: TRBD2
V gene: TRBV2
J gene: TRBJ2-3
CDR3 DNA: TGTGCCAGCAGTGAATCCCTAGCGGGGCCTCTTGATACGCAGTATTTT
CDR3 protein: CASSESLAGPLDTQYF

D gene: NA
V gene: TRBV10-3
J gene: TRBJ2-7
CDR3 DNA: TGTGCCATCAGTGAGTCGGCCTCCTACGAGCAGTACTTC
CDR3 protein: CAISESASYEQYF

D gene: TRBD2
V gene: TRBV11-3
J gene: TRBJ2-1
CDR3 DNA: TGTGCCAGCAGTCTTAGCGGGGGAAGCTCCTACAATGAGCAGTTCTTC
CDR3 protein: CASSLSGGSSYNEQFF

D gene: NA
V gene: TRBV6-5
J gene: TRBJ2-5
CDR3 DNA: TGTGCCAGCAAGGATTGGAGCGAAGAGACCCAGTACTTC
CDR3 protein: CASKDWSEETQYF

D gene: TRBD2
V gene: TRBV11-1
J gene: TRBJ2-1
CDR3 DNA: TGTGCCAGCAGCTTAGGACGGGGGGACTACAATGAGCAGTTCTTC
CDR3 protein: CASSLGRGDYNEQFF